This T cell receptor beta chain was found in a study of cytomegalovirus exposure and HLA in healthy donors. Whole-study findings and limits: In a later analysis, DRB1 alleles had the most associated TCRs; HLA-C alleles the fewest.

Donors were nominally healthy when sampled, though unrecorded immune exposures were likely. To note about this clone: Its antigen is undetermined.

Trimming took off 3 bases at V and 2 bases at J, with 12 bases between the two ends. The CDR3 contains 15 residues. Germline V gene sequence: CDR1 SGDLS, CDR2 YYNGEE. With 60 Vbeta and 13 Jbeta primers, the PCR was carried out. Sequencing was performed with immunoSEQ multiplex PCR; in TCRdb, only in-frame clones are kept and a portion is missing. The table includes 150,000 to 200,000 clones, about 80% detected once. Source material: PBMCs. This rearrangement joins TRBV9 to TRBJ1-3; D possibly corresponds to TRBD1 (6 bases). This TCR came from a woman younger than 35 in good health and CMV-seropositive. The CDR3 loop reads CASSAGQPAGNTIYF. DNA for the CDR3: TGTGCCAGCAGCGCCGGACAGCCCGCTGGAAACACCATATATTTT.